These 13 T cell receptor beta chains came from one sample sequenced in a study of T-cell reconstitution after alpha-beta-depleted transplantation in children. For TCRbeta, the library was prepared with unique molecular identifiers. One entry per CDR3 protein results from TCRdb running MiXCR on the PCR reads. Of some 590,000 distinct CDR3 sequences listed, roughly a tenth are singletons. The input for sequencing was PBMCs from the stem cell graft donor, taken from the stem cell graft. Source of these receptors: a human donor who donated a stem cell graft to a child with acute myeloid leukemia.

This clonotype was seen a few times. The chain has TRBV4-3 and TRBJ2-7, with D tentatively TRBD1 (6 bases). This CDR3 region has 15 residues. CDR1 is LGHNA and CDR2 is YSLEER in the germline V gene. Trimming removed 4 bases from V and 5 bases from J, with 18 bases in between. CDR3 nucleotide sequence: TGCGCCAGCAGCCGAGAGCGGACAGCGGTCCACGAGCAGTACTTC. Translation: CASSRERTAVHEQYF.

In its sample, this clonotype was seen a few times. The chain joins TRBV6-5 to TRBJ2-3, with D tentatively TRBD1 or TRBD2 (5 bases each). Germline lookup yields CDR1 MNHEY and CDR2 SVGAGI. V was pared by 6 bases and J by 10 bases, with 29 bases between. This CDR3 is built from 17 residues. This CDR3 is CASSRSVDAKRGWAQYF. The CDR3 nucleotides are TGTGCCAGCAGCCGTTCCGTGGACGCAAAGAGGGGATGGGCGCAGTATTTT.

In this sample, this clonotype turned up many times. V gene TRBV20-1 combines with J gene TRBJ2-7, with 10 bases aligning to TRBD2. J lost 4 bases, V lost 0 bases, and 9 bases had no gene match. Germline V gene sequence: CDR1 DFQATT, CDR2 SNEGSKA (reference sequence). The CDR3 is made up of 16 amino acids. CDR3 region: CSARDDLAGASYEQYF. The CDR3 DNA sequence: TGCAGTGCTAGAGACGATCTAGCGGGAGCGTCTTACGAGCAGTACTTC.

This clonotype was detected ten times or more. This chain connects TRBV29-1 to TRBJ2-2; D remains unclear. The CDR3 runs 14 residues. Deletions cut 2 bases from V and 0 bases from J, with 7 bases between. Germline lookup yields CDR1 SQVTM and CDR2 ANQGSEA. The CDR3 DNA reads TGCAGCGTTGAATGGGCAGCGAACACCGGGGAGCTGTTTTTT. Protein product: CSVEWAANTGELFF.

The J gene is TRBJ2-2, the V gene TRBV12-3 or TRBV12-4; possible D gene TRBD2, 6 bases. Trimming removed 5 bases from V and 8 bases from J, with 15 bases in between. This CDR3 comprises 14 residues. The CDR3 reads CASSPGTRAGELFF. The CDR3 DNA reads TGTGCCAGCAGTCCCGGGACTCGTGCAGGGGAGCTGTTTTTT.

This clonotype was counted ten times or more. The chain is built from TRBV6-5 and TRBJ2-1, with 8 bases matching TRBD1. V was pared by 0 bases and J by 9 bases, with 7 bases of the junction left unmatched. CDR1 MNHEY and CDR2 SVGAGI come from the germline V gene. The CDR3 consists of 15 residues. CDR3 nucleotide sequence: TGTGCCAGCAGTTACTCTGGACAGGGAATGGGTGAGCAGTTCTTC. Translating gives CASSYSGQGMGEQFF.

V is TRBV20-1 and J is TRBJ2-4, with 9 bases identical to TRBD2. CDR1 is DFQATT and CDR2 is SNEGSKA in the germline V gene (reference sequence). Trimming cost V 3 bases and J 3 bases; bases outside gene matches: 9. This CDR3 is built from 16 residues. The CDR3 region has the DNA TGCAGTGCTAGGGGGTTAGCGGGAGAGGTCAAAAACATTCAGTACTTC. It yields the protein CSARGLAGEVKNIQYF.

This clonotype was recorded many times. V usage is TRBV29-1 and J usage is TRBJ2-7, with D perhaps being TRBD1 or TRBD2 (6 bases each). Trimming stripped 3 bases from V and 7 bases from J, with 19 bases between. CDR3 size: 14 residues. The germline CDR1 and CDR2 sequences are SQVTM and ANQGSEA. CDR3 bases: TGCAGCGTTGATCGGGGGCAGGGCCAGGCTGAGCAGTACTTC. Translated: CSVDRGQGQAEQYF.

This clonotype occurred many times. The V call is TRBV20-1, the J call TRBJ2-3; D uncertain. V gave up 2 bases and J gave up 0 bases, with 9 bases separating them. Germline V lookup: CDR1 DFQATT, CDR2 SNEGSKA (reference sequence). The CDR3 has 14 amino acids. Written as DNA, the CDR3 is TGCAGTGCTAGACGACCGGAGAGCACAGATACGCAGTATTTT. Translating gives CSARRPESTDTQYF.

In its sample, this clonotype was seen a few times. J is TRBJ2-7 and V is TRBV20-1; 10 bases match TRBD1. The CDR3 covers 16 residues. V dropped 2 bases and J dropped 5; count of bases not matched to a gene: 12. The germline V gene has CDR1 DFQATT and CDR2 SNEGSKA (reference sequence). Here the CDR3 DNA reads TGCAGTGCTAGATCGAGTATGGGACAGGGGTCCCACGAGCAGTACTTC. It codes for CSARSSMGQGSHEQYF.

At least ten counts were recorded for this clonotype. V and J are TRBV29-1 and TRBJ2-1; TRBD2 agrees at 9 bases. The V segment lost 0 bases and the J segment 9 bases; nucleotides outside the gene matches: 3. From germline, CDR1 is SQVTM and CDR2 ANQGSEA. CDR3 length: 13 amino acids. CDR3 bases: TGCAGCGTTGAAGAACGAGCGGGAGGTGAGCAGTTCTTC. Translated: CSVEERAGGEQFF.

This clonotype was seen at least ten times. The chain combines TRBV5-1 with TRBJ2-1; D may match TRBD1 or TRBD2 (6 bases each). The V gene lost 0 bases and the J gene lost 7 bases, with 17 bases spanning the gap. CDR3 length: 16 amino acids. CDR1 SGHRS and CDR2 YFSETQ come from the germline V gene. The CDR3 nucleotides read TGCGCCAGCAGCTTGGGCGGGACAAGTAGTGTAAATGAGCAGTTCTTC. Protein sequence: CASSLGGTSSVNEQFF.

The J gene is TRBJ2-5, the V gene TRBV7-2; possibly TRBD2 for D (6 bases). The CDR3 has 14 amino acids. V dropped 5 bases and J dropped 5 bases, with 15 bases sitting between them. Per germline, CDR1 SGHTA and CDR2 FQGNSA. The DNA for the CDR3 is TGTGCCAGCAGCCCAGAGGGGAGGAAGGAGACCCAGTACTTC. It specifies CASSPEGRKETQYF.